The rows below give T cell receptor beta chains drawn from one sample of a study of T cell responses to AZD1222 COVID-19 vaccine. Libraries were prepared by immunoSEQ multiplex PCR; TCRdb keeps only in-frame clonotypes and omits some of them. The sample has approximately 49,000 clones; under 85% are singletons. The sample here was peripheral blood, taken on day 0 of MenACWY control vaccination. The receptors shown here come from an adult in good health. The CDR3 runs from the conserved cysteine through the conserved F or W. The D gene is left open where the match is weak. Only some rows state a clone size, as once, few, many or a class for expanded clones.

D gene	V gene	J gene	clone size	CDR3 DNA	CDR3 protein
TRBD1	TRBV7-8	TRBJ1-5	few	TGTGCCAGCAGCTTATTCCGGGCACAGGGGCAGCCCCAGCATTTT	CASSLFRAQGQPQHF
.	TRBV6-1	TRBJ2-3	.	TGTGCCAGCAGTGCCTCACGGGGGGCCACCACAGATACGCAGTATTTT	CASSASRGATTDTQYF
TRBD2	TRBV7-2	TRBJ2-3	.	TGTGCCAGCAGCCCCACCGGGACTAGCTACACAGATACGCAGTATTTT	CASSPTGTSYTDTQYF
.	TRBV6-5	TRBJ1-2	.	TGTGCCAGCAGACAAGACTGGCATGGCTACACCTTC	CASRQDWHGYTF
.	TRBV18	TRBJ1-1	.	TGTGCCAGCTCACCGGGGTTGAACACTGAAGCTTTCTTT	CASSPGLNTEAFF
.	TRBV5-8	TRBJ1-5	.	TGTGCCAGCAGCTTCGGAGTAAATAGCAATCAGCCCCAGCATTTT	CASSFGVNSNQPQHF
TRBD1	TRBV6-1	TRBJ2-1	.	TGTGCCAGCAGTGAGATCGGACAGGGGGTCTCCTACAATGAGCAGTTCTTC	CASSEIGQGVSYNEQFF
TRBD2	TRBV7-6	TRBJ2-1	.	TGTGCCAGCAGCTCGACTAGCGGCTCCTACAATGAGCAGTTCTTC	CASSSTSGSYNEQFF
.	TRBV27	TRBJ2-7	once	TGTGCCAGCAGTTTATCTTGGAACTCCTACGAGCAGTACTTC	CASSLSWNSYEQYF
TRBD2	TRBV9	TRBJ2-1	.	TGTGCCAGCAGCCCCACTGGAGCGGGGGCCGATGACAATGAGCAGTTCTTC	CASSPTGAGADDNEQFF
TRBD1	TRBV18	TRBJ2-3	.	TGTGCCAGCTCACTCCCTGGGGACAGGATGGGAGCAGATACGCAGTATTTT	CASSLPGDRMGADTQYF
TRBD1	TRBV30	TRBJ1-2	.	TGTGCCTGGAGGGACAGGGGAATGGCGGGCTATGGCTACACCTTC	CAWRDRGMAGYGYTF
TRBD1	TRBV7-2	TRBJ2-2	.	TGTGCCAGCAGTCGATCCAAAGACAGGGGATTGAACACCGGGGAGCTGTTTTTT	CASSRSKDRGLNTGELFF
.	TRBV5-5	TRBJ1-2	.	TGTGCCAGCAGCTTGGAGAGCAACTATGGCTACACCTTC	CASSLESNYGYTF
.	TRBV29-1	TRBJ2-7	.	TGCAGCGTTGATGGGCAGCGGTACGAGCAGTACTTC	CSVDGQRYEQYF
.	TRBV5-1	TRBJ2-3	.	TGCGCCAGCAGACTATCCTCCGCTAGAGCCAGCCTGACAGATACGCAGTATTTT	CASRLSSARASLTDTQYF
.	TRBV12-3/TRBV12-4	TRBJ1-1	.	TGTGCCAGCAGTCAATTGTCTGAAGCTTTCTTT	CASSQLSEAFF
.	TRBV5-1	TRBJ1-1	.	TGCGCCAGCAGCCGGACAGCCGGGCTGAACACTGAAGCTTTCTTT	CASSRTAGLNTEAFF